The 18 T cell receptor beta chains given below trace back to one sample, sequenced in a study of T cells expressing NK-cell markers. TCRdb reprocessed the 5' RACE reads, with one entry per CDR3 protein and no DNA. In all, the sample yields over 120,000 distinct CDR3 sequences. Material: blood T cells: a sorted CD56 or NKG2C T cell subset, CD4+ or CD8+ T cells, or bulk PBMC T cells (not recorded which). The origin of the receptors is a man aged 18-30 years in good health.

This chain connects TRBV27 to TRBJ2-7; the D gene TCRdb calls, TRBD1, cannot be checked with no DNA. This CDR3 contains 16 residues. Germline CDR1 is MNHEY and CDR2 is SMNVEV (reference sequence). CDR3 residues: CASSPYRTGGAYEQYF.

The chain combines TRBV20-1 with TRBJ2-5; TCRdb reports TRBD1, a call that lacks DNA to check it against. The CDR3 length is 14 residues. Germline-derived CDR1 and CDR2 are DFQATT and SNEGSKA (reference sequence). The chain's CDR3 is CSARDGHYQETQYF.

The chain links TRBV28 to TRBJ2-1. The CDR3 consists of 15 residues. Looked up from germline, CDR1 is MDHEN and CDR2 is SYDVKM. The chain's CDR3 is CASSLHSRSYNEQFF.

The CDR3 sequence is CAWSTLRGDEQFF. The genes are TRBV30 and TRBJ2-1. Germline-derived CDR1 and CDR2 are GTSNPN and SVGIG (reference sequence). The CDR3 spans 13 residues.

The chain is built from TRBV24-1 and TRBJ2-1; with no DNA, the TCRdb D assignment of TRBD2 cannot be verified. The CDR3 length is 15 residues. From germline, CDR1 is KGHDR and CDR2 SFDVKD. This CDR3 is CATSEIAASYNEQFF.

V is TRBV11-2 and J is TRBJ2-3; TCRdb picks TRBD2, but there is no DNA to check that call. The CDR3 length is 16 residues. CDR1 SGHAT and CDR2 FQNNGV come from the germline V gene. CDR3 sequence: CASSLGLAKVTDTQYF. Looking up the rest from reference TRBV11-2 and TRBJ2-3 gives the full variable domain: EAGVAQSPRYKIIEKRQSVAFWCNPISGHATLYWYQQILGQGPKLLIQFQNNGVVDDSQLPKDRFSAERLKGVDSTLKIQPAKLEDSAVYLCASSLGLAKVTDTQYFGPGTRLTVL.

J is TRBJ2-1 and V is TRBV6-5. This CDR3 spans 13 amino acids. Germline lookup yields CDR1 MNHEY and CDR2 SVGAGI. The CDR3 sequence: CASSYSVAGEQFF.

CDR3 protein: CASSLAGTSSSEQYF. The gene calls are TRBV27 and TRBJ2-7; TCRdb picks TRBD2, but there is no DNA to check that call. Germline V gene data show CDR1 as MNHEY and CDR2 as SMNVEV (reference sequence). The CDR3 sequence is 15 residues long.

The V and J genes are TRBV7-2 and TRBJ2-5; TCRdb's assignment of TRBD2 cannot be checked, as there is no DNA. The CDR3 extends over 14 amino acids. Germline V gene sequence: CDR1 SGHTA, CDR2 FQGNSA. CDR3 amino acids: CASSAMGGEETQYF.

CDR3: CSVGLAGYNEQFF. The rearrangement links TRBV29-1 to TRBJ2-1; TCRdb's D gene call, TRBD2, goes unchecked for lack of DNA. Germline V lookup: CDR1 SQVTM, CDR2 ANQGSEA. The CDR3 extends over 13 amino acids.

The CDR3 region is CAISESNTGELFF. This rearrangement joins TRBV10-3 to TRBJ2-2. CDR3 length equals 13 residues. CDR1 is ENHRY and CDR2 is SYGVKD in the germline V gene.

The CDR3 reads CASSQVTSGTYNEQFF. The V gene is TRBV3-1, the J gene TRBJ2-1; as DNA is missing, the TRBD2 call by TCRdb cannot be tested. The CDR3 length is 16 residues. Germline CDR1 reads LGHDT; CDR2 reads YNNKEL (reference sequence).

CDR3 sequence reads: CASSETGGRYNEQFF. This sequence joins TRBV2 and TRBJ2-1; lacking DNA, the TRBD2 call made by TCRdb goes unchecked. CDR1 SNHLY and CDR2 FYNNEI come from the germline V gene. The CDR3 covers 15 residues.

The J gene is TRBJ2-3, the V gene TRBV5-1; TCRdb's assignment of TRBD2 cannot be checked, as there is no DNA. Germline-derived CDR1 and CDR2 are SGHRS and YFSETQ. The CDR3 is 15 residues long. Here the CDR3 reads CASSLPSGTTDTQYF.

This rearrangement joins TRBV2 to TRBJ2-5; TCRdb's D call, TRBD2, is unchecked because there is no DNA. The CDR3 runs 15 residues. CDR1 is SNHLY and CDR2 is FYNNEI in the germline V gene. The CDR3 reads CASSIAGVGQETQYF.

The rearrangement uses TRBV7-8 and TRBJ2-3; TCRdb selects TRBD2, and the lack of DNA leaves this call unchecked. The CDR3 totals 18 residues. Germline-derived CDR1 and CDR2 are SGHVS and FQNEAQ. The CDR3 loop is CASSLTGLAGKSTDTQYF. Full variable domain (remainder filled in from reference TRBV7-8 and TRBJ2-3): GAGVSQSPRYKVAKRGQDVALRCDPISGHVSLFWYQQALGQGPEFLTYFQNEAQLDKSGLPSDRFFAERPEGSVSTLKIQRTQQEDSAVYLCASSLTGLAGKSTDTQYFGPGTRLTVL.

V is TRBV11-2 and J is TRBJ2-7; lacking DNA, the TRBD2 call made by TCRdb goes unchecked. The CDR3 is 15 amino acids. Per the germline V gene, CDR1 is SGHAT and CDR2 is FQNNGV. This CDR3 is CASSLVGSGSYEQYF. The variable domain in full, with the rest retrieved from reference TRBV11-2 and TRBJ2-7, is EAGVAQSPRYKIIEKRQSVAFWCNPISGHATLYWYQQILGQGPKLLIQFQNNGVVDDSQLPKDRFSAERLKGVDSTLKIQPAKLEDSAVYLCASSLVGSGSYEQYFGPGTRLTVT.

The CDR3 spells CANAGGSVDTQYF. The chain recombines TRBV7-9 with TRBJ2-3; TCRdb picks TRBD2, but there is no DNA to check that call. Looked up from germline, CDR1 is SEHNR and CDR2 is FQNEAQ (reference sequence). This CDR3 comprises 13 residues.